The 16 T cell receptor beta chains listed next were all sequenced from one sample in a study of a mutant IDH1 vaccine in newly diagnosed glioma. The table came from immunoSEQ multiplex PCR; TCRdb's copy has only in-frame clones and leaves some out. The table records around 32,000 clones, roughly 80% of them present only once. Indicated time point: week 35, safety follow-up. What each vaccine dose contained was 300 ug of mutant IDH1 20-mer peptide, accompanied by topical imiquimod. The antigens for these receptors are not known. The sample in question was PBMCs, obtained from a glioma patient whose treatment included an IDH1 peptide vaccine. These receptors were collected from a woman younger than 35 with glioma.

In its sample, this clone was seen a few times. The V call is TRBV5-4, the J call TRBJ1-1; no clear D. Trimming stripped 2 bases from V and 3 bases from J, with 5 bases between. CDR1 SGHNT and CDR2 YYREEE come from the germline V gene (reference sequence). The CDR3 covers 12 residues. CDR3 loop: CASSLFDTEAFF. CDR3 sequence (DNA): TGTGCCAGCAGCTTATTTGACACTGAAGCTTTCTTT.

The genes are TRBV27 and TRBJ2-2, with a tentative D call TRBD2 (5 bases). Germline CDR1 reads MNHEY; CDR2 reads SMNVEV (reference sequence). V was pared by 3 bases and J by 8 bases, with 13 bases between. The CDR3 length is 14 residues. The CDR3 loop is CASSFGVGLGELFF. In DNA, the CDR3 is TGTGCCAGCAGTTTCGGGGTAGGGTTGGGGGAGCTGTTTTTT.

The chain uses TRBV10-3 and TRBJ1-2, with 10 positions matching TRBD1. J was trimmed by 6 bases and V by 6 bases; bases with no gene match: 4. This CDR3 region has 13 residues. CDR1 is ENHRY, CDR2 SYGVKD, per germline. The CDR3 sequence: CAISDDRGHGYTF. The CDR3 bases are TGTGCCATCAGCGACGACAGGGGGCATGGCTACACCTTC.

The rearrangement joins TRBV14 to TRBJ2-1, with 13 bases aligning to TRBD2. The germline CDR1 and CDR2 sequences are SGHDN and FVKESK. This CDR3 spans 15 amino acids. The junction had 4 bases not matched to a gene; V was cut back by 4 bases and J by 7 bases. The CDR3 loop is CASSRSTSGRNEQFF. In DNA, the CDR3 is TGTGCCAGCAGCCGTTCGACTAGCGGGAGGAATGAGCAGTTCTTC.

The chain employs TRBV18 and TRBJ2-5; D is undetermined. Trimming removed 3 bases at V and 0 bases at J, with 11 bases between. Per germline, CDR1 KGHSH and CDR2 LQKENI. CDR3 length equals 15 residues. The CDR3: CASSPPGQYQETQYF. The CDR3 nucleotides are TGTGCCAGCTCACCCCCCGGCCAGTACCAAGAGACCCAGTACTTC.

V and J are TRBV29-1 and TRBJ1-2, with TRBD1 identical over 7 bases. V dropped 4 bases and J dropped 4; count of bases not matched to a gene: 3. The CDR3 totals 12 residues. The germline V gene encodes CDR1 SQVTM and CDR2 ANQGSEA. CDR3 sequence reads: CSVGDSSYGYTF. DNA for the CDR3: TGCAGCGTTGGGGACAGCTCCTATGGCTACACCTTC.

This sequence joins TRBV19 and TRBJ1-3, with D possibly TRBD1 on 5 matching bases. Germline-derived CDR1 and CDR2 are LNHDA and SQIVND (reference sequence). V lost 6 bases to trimming and J lost 0 bases, with 15 bases between them. The CDR3 extends over 16 amino acids. CDR3 bases: TGTGCCAGTAGGCCACCTGGGACGTACTCTGGAAACACCATATATTTT. It codes for CASRPPGTYSGNTIYF.

This chain links TRBV7-2 with TRBJ2-3; no clear D gene. This CDR3 is 14 amino acids long. Germline CDR1 SGHTA, CDR2 FQGNSA. The germline V and J ends were trimmed by 5 bases and 3 bases, with 12 bases remaining between them. The CDR3 sequence: CASSPWTRTDTQYF. The CDR3 bases are TGTGCCAGCAGCCCCTGGACCAGAACAGATACGCAGTATTTT.

The genes are TRBV7-9 and TRBJ2-2; unclear D gene. Germline V gene sequence: CDR1 SEHNR, CDR2 FQNEAQ (reference sequence). V was shortened by 6 bases and J by 3 bases, with 5 bases between the two germline ends. This CDR3 comprises 12 residues. The CDR3 spells CASRGYTGELFF. CDR3 DNA: TGTGCCAGCAGGGGGTACACCGGGGAGCTGTTTTTT.

This clone was recorded only once. The rearrangement uses TRBV7-2 and TRBJ1-4; no clear D. The CDR3 spans 12 residues. In germline, CDR1 is SGHTA, CDR2 FQGNSA. V was clipped by 2 bases and J by 7 bases, with 5 bases between them. In DNA form, the CDR3 reads TGTGCCAGCAGCTTACCCAGTGAAAAACTGTTTTTT. Protein product: CASSLPSEKLFF.

The CDR3 nucleotides read TGCGCCAGCAGCCAAGCAAGCTGGCAGGGACAGCCCCAGCATTTT. Its translation is CASSQASWQGQPQHF. This chain connects TRBV4-1 to TRBJ1-5; D perhaps matches TRBD1 (5 bases). With 1 base removed from V and 7 bases from J, the gap between germline ends came to 14 bases. This CDR3 has 15 amino acids. Germline-derived CDR1 and CDR2 are MGHRA and YSYEKL.

The chain links TRBV19 to TRBJ1-3; tentative D call: TRBD1 (6 bases). Per the germline V gene, CDR1 is LNHDA and CDR2 is SQIVND (reference sequence). The CDR3 contains 15 residues. The ends were cut back, 2 bases at V and 0 bases at J, with 8 bases in the middle. This CDR3 reads CASSIKDSSGNTIYF. DNA of the CDR3: TGTGCCAGTAGTATAAAGGACAGCTCTGGAAACACCATATATTTT. The full variable domain, rest sourced from reference TRBV19 and TRBJ1-3, is DGGITQSPKYLFRKEGQNVTLSCEQNLNHDAMYWYRQDPGQGLRLIYYSQIVNDFQKGDIAEGYSVSREKKESFPLTVTSAQKNPTAFYLCASSIKDSSGNTIYFGEGSWLTVV.

The rearrangement uses TRBV19 and TRBJ1-1; D remains ambiguous. CDR3 length equals 13 residues. Trimming took 5 bases from V and 4 from J, leaving 11 bases between them. Germline CDR1 reads LNHDA; CDR2 reads SQIVND (reference sequence). The DNA for the CDR3 is TGTGCCAGTAGTTACTCCGTGAGCACTGAAGCTTTCTTT. Protein sequence: CASSYSVSTEAFF.

The gene calls are TRBV11-2 and TRBJ1-1, with a tentative D call TRBD1 (5 bases). Germline values: CDR1 SGHAT, CDR2 FQNNGV. The CDR3 is 15 amino acids. Between the trimmed V and J ends, which lost 5 bases and 6 bases, there was a span of 19 bases. The CDR3 reads CASSEPLRGEAEAFF. DNA of the CDR3: TGTGCCAGCAGCGAACCCTTGCGGGGGGAAGCTGAAGCTTTCTTT.

This chain connects TRBV7-6 to TRBJ2-2; maybe TRBD1 (6 bases). The CDR3 length is 14 residues. The ends were cut back, 5 bases at V and 1 base at J, with 8 bases in the middle. Germline CDR1 is SGHVS and CDR2 is FNYEAQ. The CDR3 protein is CASSQQGNTGELFF. The CDR3 nucleotides read TGTGCCAGCAGCCAACAGGGGAACACCGGGGAGCTGTTTTTT.

This clone was counted a few times. The chain joins TRBV4-1 to TRBJ1-1; D gene ambiguous. The CDR3 is made up of 15 amino acids. Germline-derived CDR1 and CDR2 are MGHRA and YSYEKL. Trimming cost V 2 bases and J 5 bases, with 15 bases left between them. The CDR3 DNA follows: TGCGCCAGCAGCCAAAATCTGCCAAGTGGTACTGAAGCTTTCTTT. This codes for CASSQNLPSGTEAFF.